This T cell receptor beta chain was identified during a study of T cells in Graves' hyperthyroidism and ophthalmopathy. Amplification of TCR beta CDR3 regions was performed using RNA transcripts as template. HTBI primers drove first-round RT-PCR of the TCR CDR3. TCRdb passed the multiplex PCR reads through MiXCR, listing each CDR3 protein once. The table includes under 600,000 distinct CDR3 sequences, about 16% detected once. This clonotype was seen more than once but under ten times. Each ophthalmopathy patient scored at least 3 on the Clinical Activity Score and at least 4 on NOSPECS grade, with duration under 3 months. Exclusion followed for patients with uncontrolled infection, other autoimmune disease, pregnancy or lactation. Fresh peripheral blood, approximately 9.7 ml, was the source of the PBMCs. The sequence came from a woman in her thirties or forties with Graves' ophthalmopathy. The sequencing sample was made of blood.

The CDR3 loop is CASRPRQGATGELFF. For the CDR3, the DNA is TGTGCCAGCAGGCCAAGACAGGGGGCTACCGGGGAGCTGTTTTTT. This sequence joins TRBV27 and TRBJ2-2; 10 nucleotides align to TRBD1. The CDR3 loop spans 15 amino acids. V shed 6 bases, J shed 5 bases, and the junction held 6 bases outside the gene matches. From germline, CDR1 is MNHEY and CDR2 SMNVEV (reference sequence).